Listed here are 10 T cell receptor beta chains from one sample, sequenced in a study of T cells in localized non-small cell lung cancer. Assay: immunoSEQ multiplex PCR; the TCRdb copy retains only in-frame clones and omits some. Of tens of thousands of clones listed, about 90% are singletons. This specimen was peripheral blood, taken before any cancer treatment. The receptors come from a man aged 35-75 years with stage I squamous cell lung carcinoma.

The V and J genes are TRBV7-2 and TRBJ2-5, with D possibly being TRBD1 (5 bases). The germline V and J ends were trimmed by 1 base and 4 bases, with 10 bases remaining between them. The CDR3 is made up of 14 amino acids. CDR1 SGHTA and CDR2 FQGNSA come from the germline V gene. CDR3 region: CASSLGAGRETQYF. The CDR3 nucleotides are TGTGCCAGCAGCTTAGGGGCAGGGCGAGAGACCCAGTACTTC.

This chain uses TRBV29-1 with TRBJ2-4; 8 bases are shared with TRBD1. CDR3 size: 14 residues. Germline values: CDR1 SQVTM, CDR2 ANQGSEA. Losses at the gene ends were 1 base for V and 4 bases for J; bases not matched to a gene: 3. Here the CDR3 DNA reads TGCAGCGTTGAAGGGACAGGGCTTAAAAACATTCAGTACTTC. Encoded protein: CSVEGTGLKNIQYF.

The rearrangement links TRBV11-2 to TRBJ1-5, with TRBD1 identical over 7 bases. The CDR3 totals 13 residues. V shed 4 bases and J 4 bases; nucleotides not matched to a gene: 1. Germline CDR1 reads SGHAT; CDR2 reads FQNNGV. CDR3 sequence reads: CASSSTGNQPQHF. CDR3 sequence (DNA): TGTGCCAGCAGCTCGACAGGGAATCAGCCCCAGCATTTT.

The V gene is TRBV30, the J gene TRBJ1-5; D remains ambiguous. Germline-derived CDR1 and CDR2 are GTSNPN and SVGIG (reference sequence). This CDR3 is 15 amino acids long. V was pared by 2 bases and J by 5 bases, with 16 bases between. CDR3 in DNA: TGTGCCTGGAGTCCTCCGGACCTACCGGATCAGCCCCAGCATTTT. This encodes CAWSPPDLPDQPQHF.

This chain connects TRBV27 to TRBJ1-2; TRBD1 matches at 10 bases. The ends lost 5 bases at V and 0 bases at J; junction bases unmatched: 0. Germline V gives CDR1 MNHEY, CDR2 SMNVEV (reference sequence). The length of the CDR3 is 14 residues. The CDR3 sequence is CASSGQGANYGYTF. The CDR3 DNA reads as TGTGCCAGCAGTGGACAGGGGGCTAACTATGGCTACACCTTC.

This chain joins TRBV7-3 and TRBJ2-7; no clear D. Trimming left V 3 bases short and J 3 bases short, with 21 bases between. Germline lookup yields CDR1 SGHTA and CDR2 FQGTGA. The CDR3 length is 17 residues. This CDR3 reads CASSLAPAAALGYEQYF. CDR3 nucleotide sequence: TGTGCCAGCAGCTTGGCACCGGCGGCAGCCCTTGGCTACGAGCAGTACTTC.

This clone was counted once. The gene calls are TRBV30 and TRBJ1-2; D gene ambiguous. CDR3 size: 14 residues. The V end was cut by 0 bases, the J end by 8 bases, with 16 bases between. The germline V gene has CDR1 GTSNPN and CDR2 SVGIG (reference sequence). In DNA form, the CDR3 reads TGTGCCTGGAGTGTACTATCCCGGGTAGACGGCTACACCTTC. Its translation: CAWSVLSRVDGYTF.

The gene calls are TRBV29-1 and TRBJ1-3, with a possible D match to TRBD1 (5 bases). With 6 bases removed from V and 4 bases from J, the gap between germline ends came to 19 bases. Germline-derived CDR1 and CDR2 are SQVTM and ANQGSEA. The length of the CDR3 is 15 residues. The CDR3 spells CSVASGVGHGNTIYF. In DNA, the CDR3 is TGCAGCGTAGCCTCTGGAGTGGGGCACGGAAACACCATATATTTT. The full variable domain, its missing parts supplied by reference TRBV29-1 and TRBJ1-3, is SAVISQKPSRDICQRGTSLTIQCQVDSQVTMMFWYRQQPGQSLTLIATANQGSEATYESGFVIDKFPISRPNLTFSTLTVSNMSPEDSSIYLCSVASGVGHGNTIYFGEGSWLTVV.

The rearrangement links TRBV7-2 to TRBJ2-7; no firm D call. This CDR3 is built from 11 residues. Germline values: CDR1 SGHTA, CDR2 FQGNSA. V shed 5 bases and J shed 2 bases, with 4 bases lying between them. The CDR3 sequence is CASSRAYEQYF. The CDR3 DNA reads TGTGCCAGCAGCCGCGCCTACGAGCAGTACTTC. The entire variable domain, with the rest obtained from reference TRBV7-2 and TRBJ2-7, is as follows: GAGVSQSPSNKVTEKGKDVELRCDPISGHTALYWYRQSLGQGLEFLIYFQGNSAPDKSGLPSDRFSAERTGGSVSTLTIQRTQQEDSAVYLCASSRAYEQYFGPGTRLTVT.

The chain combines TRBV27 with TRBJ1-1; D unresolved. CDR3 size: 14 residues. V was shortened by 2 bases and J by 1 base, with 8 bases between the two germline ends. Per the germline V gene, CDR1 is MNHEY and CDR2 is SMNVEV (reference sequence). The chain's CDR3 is CASSLTKGNTEAFF. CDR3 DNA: TGTGCCAGCAGTTTAACAAAGGGGAACACTGAAGCTTTCTTT.